Below, 18 T cell receptor beta chains from the same sample are listed, as sequenced in a study of CD8 T cells in ankylosing spondylitis. TCRdb reprocessed the 5' RACE reads with MiXCR, giving one entry per CDR3 protein. The sample includes over 600,000 distinct CDR3 sequences, 15% to 20% of them seen just once. The antigens for these receptors are not known. General study results and limits: Ankylosing spondylitis blood seemed to carry a telltale TCR beta motif made of several highly homologous variants.

What was sequenced was blood, either unsorted or a sorted T cell fraction (not recorded which). The receptors come from a male donor with ankylosing spondylitis.

V and J are TRBV20-1 and TRBJ2-3, with 10 bases matching TRBD1. V shed 6 bases, J shed 4 bases, and the junction held 13 bases outside the gene matches. This CDR3 region has 16 residues. Germline CDR1 is DFQATT and CDR2 is SNEGSKA (reference sequence). The CDR3 protein is CSAPVRDRGHPDTQYF. The CDR3 coding sequence is TGCAGTGCCCCAGTACGGGACAGGGGTCACCCAGATACGCAGTATTTT.

The chain is built from TRBV20-1 and TRBJ2-3; 7 nucleotides match TRBD2. Germline V gene sequence: CDR1 DFQATT, CDR2 SNEGSKA (reference sequence). V lost 6 bases and J lost 5; bases outside the gene matches: 11. This CDR3 spans 14 amino acids. This CDR3 is CSADRRGMIDTQYF. In DNA, the CDR3 is TGCAGTGCCGACCGGCGGGGGATGATAGATACGCAGTATTTT.

The chain uses TRBV5-8 and TRBJ2-1; 7 bases are a match to TRBD1. Germline lookup yields CDR1 SGHTS and CDR2 YDEGEE. J gave up 3 bases and V 6 bases, and 9 bases lay outside the gene matches. The CDR3 totals 15 residues. Here the CDR3 reads CASTEDGTVYNEQFF. The CDR3 region has the DNA TGTGCCAGCACCGAGGACGGGACAGTCTACAATGAGCAGTTCTTC.

The table lists this clonotype with a few counts. The J gene is TRBJ2-1, the V gene TRBV6-2 or TRBV6-3; D unclear. The V gene lost 2 bases and the J gene lost 8 bases, with 13 bases spanning the gap. This CDR3 is 14 amino acids long. Germline CDR1 is MNHEY and CDR2 is SVGEGT. In DNA, the CDR3 is TGTGCCAGCAGTTACCCATGGGTCCAAGATGAGCAGTTCTTC. Protein sequence: CASSYPWVQDEQFF.

The CDR3 DNA reads as TGTGCCAGCAGCCGGCAGCTCTATGGCTACACCTTC. Its protein product is CASSRQLYGYTF. This chain uses TRBV3-1 with TRBJ1-2; D remains ambiguous. V lost 4 bases and J lost 4, with 7 bases in between. Germline V CDR1 and CDR2: LGHDT, YNNKEL (reference sequence). This CDR3 region has 12 residues.

This clonotype was seen repeatedly, ten times or more. The chain has TRBV5-1 and TRBJ2-7, with D possibly TRBD1 on 5 matching bases. Trimming pared 2 bases from V and 0 bases from J, leaving 9 bases between. CDR3 length equals 14 residues. Germline CDR1 and CDR2: SGHRS and YFSETQ. CDR3 sequence reads: CASSFRQSSYEQYF. CDR3 DNA sequence: TGCGCCAGCAGCTTCCGACAGAGCTCCTACGAGCAGTACTTC.

The V gene is TRBV11-2, the J gene TRBJ2-3; no firm D call. The CDR3 extends over 15 amino acids. The V gene's germline CDR1 is SGHAT and CDR2 FQNNGV. Trimming left V 1 base short and J 7 bases short, with 15 bases between. CDR3 amino acids: CASSLATDQEYTQYF. The CDR3 DNA is TGTGCCAGCAGCTTAGCGACTGACCAGGAGTATACGCAGTATTTT. The variable domain in full, completed from reference TRBV11-2 and TRBJ2-3, reads EAGVAQSPRYKIIEKRQSVAFWCNPISGHATLYWYQQILGQGPKLLIQFQNNGVVDDSQLPKDRFSAERLKGVDSTLKIQPAKLEDSAVYLCASSLATDQEYTQYFGPGTRLTVL.

The chain recombines TRBV4-1 with TRBJ1-5; maybe TRBD1 (5 bases). From germline, CDR1 is MGHRA and CDR2 YSYEKL. V was pared by 4 bases and J by 2 bases, with 15 bases between. There are 16 residues in the CDR3. The CDR3 spells CASSPEAGQGNQPQHF. The CDR3 DNA reads as TGCGCCAGCAGCCCTGAGGCGGGGCAAGGCAATCAGCCCCAGCATTTT.

The V call is TRBV6-5, the J call TRBJ2-5; D tentatively fits TRBD1 or TRBD2 (6 bases each). Germline V gene lookup returns CDR1 MNHEY and CDR2 SVGAGI. The CDR3 sequence is 15 residues long. V dropped 0 bases and J dropped 1 base, with 9 bases sitting between them. The CDR3 DNA reads TGTGCCAGCAGTTACTCAGGGGGGCGCCAAGAGACCCAGTACTTC. Amino acids: CASSYSGGRQETQYF.

The CDR3 nucleotides are TGCAGTGCTAGAGGCGGGGGGGGCTCCTACAATGAGCAGTTCTTC. Its protein product is CSARGGGGSYNEQFF. The chain uses TRBV20-1 and TRBJ2-1, with TRBD2 identical over 9 bases. Germline V gene sequence: CDR1 DFQATT, CDR2 SNEGSKA (reference sequence). This CDR3 is 15 amino acids long. V shed 1 base and J 0 bases; nucleotides not matched to a gene: 1.

The chain recombines TRBV7-8 with TRBJ2-1, with D possibly being TRBD1 or TRBD2 (9 bases each). This CDR3 is built from 16 residues. Germline assignment: CDR1 SGHVS and CDR2 FQNEAQ. Trimming cost V 6 bases and J 11 bases, with 26 bases left between them. CDR3 nucleotide sequence: TGTGCCAGCAGTCACGGGACAGGGTTAGCGGGAGTAAAGCAGTTCTTC. Translation gives CASSHGTGLAGVKQFF. Drawing the rest from reference TRBV7-8 and TRBJ2-1, the complete variable domain is GAGVSQSPRYKVAKRGQDVALRCDPISGHVSLFWYQQALGQGPEFLTYFQNEAQLDKSGLPSDRFFAERPEGSVSTLKIQRTQQEDSAVYLCASSHGTGLAGVKQFFGPGTRLTVL.

This clonotype was seen a few times. The chain employs TRBV7-6 and TRBJ2-1; D remains unclear. Germline lookup yields CDR1 SGHVS and CDR2 FNYEAQ. Deletions cut 1 base from V and 4 bases from J, with 8 bases between. This CDR3 contains 14 residues. CDR3 loop: CASSLGPEYNEQFF. CDR3 in DNA: TGTGCCAGCAGCTTAGGTCCTGAATACAATGAGCAGTTCTTC.

This clonotype occurred a few times. This chain joins TRBV5-1 and TRBJ2-1; 8 bases are a match to TRBD2. V lost 0 bases, J lost 8 bases, and 13 bases stayed unmatched. This CDR3 comprises 17 residues. The germline CDR1 and CDR2 sequences are SGHRS and YFSETQ. CDR3 nucleotides: TGCGCCAGCAGCTTGGTGGTTTCGGGAGGGCCAGGGCATGAGCAGTTCTTC. This translates into CASSLVVSGGPGHEQFF.

The chain recombines TRBV20-1 with TRBJ2-7; possibly TRBD2 for D (5 bases). V lost 1 base and J lost 1, with 8 bases in between. The CDR3 totals 13 residues. From germline, CDR1 is DFQATT and CDR2 SNEGSKA (reference sequence). The CDR3, as DNA: TGCAGTGCTAGAGTGGACTGGTCCTACGAGCAGTACTTC. Its protein product is CSARVDWSYEQYF.

This clonotype turned up a few times. V gene TRBV12-3 or TRBV12-4 combines with J gene TRBJ2-1; TRBD2 aligns across 9 bases. Trimming removed 6 bases from V and 8 bases from J; junction bases left unmatched: 14. CDR3 size: 16 residues. The CDR3 here is CASSPGGLAGLDEQFF. CDR3 DNA sequence: TGTGCCAGCAGCCCGGGGGGCCTAGCGGGACTAGATGAGCAGTTCTTC.

This clonotype was detected only a few times. This chain uses TRBV10-3 with TRBJ2-1; 9 positions agree with TRBD2. The CDR3 loop spans 15 amino acids. The junction had 5 bases not matched to a gene; V was cut back by 2 bases and J by 6 bases. Per the germline V gene, CDR1 is ENHRY and CDR2 is SYGVKD. The CDR3 nucleotides are TGTGCCATCAGTGAGACTAGCGGGTTCGGCAATGAGCAGTTCTTC. Translating it yields CAISETSGFGNEQFF.

This clonotype has ten or more counts. The chain combines TRBV20-1 with TRBJ1-1; D gene uncertain. CDR1 is DFQATT and CDR2 is SNEGSKA in the germline V gene (reference sequence). V was clipped by 6 bases and J by 3 bases, with 17 bases between them. The CDR3 is 14 residues long. The CDR3 protein is CSAEGGQTYTEAFF. The DNA for the CDR3 is TGCAGTGCCGAGGGTGGGCAGACGTACACTGAAGCTTTCTTT.

This clonotype was seen repeatedly, ten times or more. This rearrangement joins TRBV7-3 to TRBJ2-1; 8 bases are a match to TRBD2. The germline CDR1 and CDR2 sequences are SGHTA and FQGTGA. Germline trimming cut 5 bases from V and 3 bases from J; bases unmatched to any gene: 6. CDR3 size: 15 residues. DNA of the CDR3: TGTGCCAGCAGCCCCCGGGGGGGCCTCTACAATGAGCAGTTCTTC. It translates to CASSPRGGLYNEQFF. Full variable domain (rest looked up from reference TRBV7-3 and TRBJ2-1): GAGVSQTPSNKVTEKGKYVELRCDPISGHTALYWYRQSLGQGPEFLIYFQGTGAADDSGLPNDRFFAVRPEGSVSTLKIQRTERGDSAVYLCASSPRGGLYNEQFFGPGTRLTVL.